This TCR beta chain originates from a study of blood T cells in healthy people across ages. Study-wide results and limits: The study regarded diversity estimates from one million T cells as underestimates.

Trimming removed 3 bases from V and 4 bases from J, with 9 bases in between. The germline gives CDR1 DFQATT, CDR2 SNEGSKA (reference sequence). There are 12 residues in the CDR3. A second about 7 to 12 cycle PCR used barcoded and J-beta primers. TCRdb reanalysed the 5' RACE reads using MiXCR and keeps one entry per CDR3 protein. The sample consists of some 1.5 million distinct CDR3 sequences, 28% of them appearing once. Remarks on this clonotype: Antigen unknown.

The chain couples TRBV20-1 to TRBJ1-2; unclear D gene. Specimen: blood. The clonotype comes from a woman under 40 in good health. The CDR3, as DNA: TGCAGTGCTAGCCAGACCAGCTATGGCTACACCTTC. Translation gives CSASQTSYGYTF.